This T cell receptor (beta chain) was observed in a study of human T cells and chemical hapten exposure. Time point described: patch test 1, 2 weeks after DPC sensitization. Treatment here: therapeutic diphenylcyclopropenone sensitization with weekly scalp DPC. Extraction of total RNA was performed on unfractionated whole blood. TCRdb analysed the RACE reads with MiXCR anew, one entry per CDR3 protein. This table holds around 44,000 distinct CDR3 sequences, about 4.2% found once. Sequencing was performed on whole blood, taken in connection with sensitization to the hapten diphenylcyclopropenone (DPC). This TCR came from a man aged 45 to 65 with alopecia areata. Some clones in this sample may be carry-over from other donors' samples.

CDR3 region: CSAGESGGYTF. As DNA, the CDR3 is TGCAGTGCGGGGGAGTCAGGAGGCTACACCTTC. The chain carries TRBV20-1 and TRBJ1-2; tentatively, D is TRBD1 (5 bases). The length of the CDR3 is 11 residues. Germline CDR1 DFQATT, CDR2 SNEGSKA (reference sequence). Trimming took off 6 bases at V and 8 bases at J, with 13 bases between the two ends.